Below are 16 T cell receptor beta chains sequenced from a single sample in a study of blood T cell repertoires in COVID-19. Profiling relied on immunoSEQ multiplex PCR, and the TCRdb table lists in-frame clones only, not all of them. This sample has roughly 160,000 clones, with around nine tenths found just once. Specimen: peripheral blood. These receptors were obtained from a woman aged 70-85 years with COVID-19, enrolled during active disease.

DNA for the CDR3: TGCGCCAGCAGCTTGGAAGGCGGGTTCGAGGAGACCCAGTACTTC. Encoded protein: CASSLEGGFEETQYF. V gene TRBV5-1 combines with J gene TRBJ2-5; D possibly corresponds to TRBD2 (5 bases). The germline CDR1 and CDR2 sequences are SGHRS and YFSETQ. V lost 0 bases to trimming and J lost 5 bases, with 14 bases between them. The CDR3 extends over 15 amino acids.

The V call is TRBV13, the J call TRBJ2-7, with 7 nucleotides matching TRBD1. The germline gives CDR1 PRHDT, CDR2 FYEKMQ (reference sequence). Trimming took 4 bases from V and 5 from J; bases not matched to a gene: 11. The CDR3 runs to 15 residues. CDR3 amino acids: CASSYQGERVHEQYF. The CDR3 DNA sequence: TGTGCCAGCAGCTACCAGGGGGAGAGGGTCCACGAGCAGTACTTC.

This chain connects TRBV7-3 to TRBJ2-2; D gene ambiguous. CDR3 length: 14 residues. V lost 2 bases and J 4 bases, leaving 8 bases between the germline ends. Germline loops: CDR1 SGHTA, CDR2 FQGTGA. CDR3 nucleotides: TGTGCCAGCAGCTTACAGACAACCACCGGGGAGCTGTTTTTT. This sequence encodes CASSLQTTTGELFF.

V gene TRBV30 combines with J gene TRBJ1-4, with 9 bases lining up with TRBD1. The CDR3 length is 14 residues. Germline V gene data show CDR1 as GTSNPN and CDR2 as SVGIG (reference sequence). The V segment lost 0 bases and the J segment 5 bases; nucleotides outside the gene matches: 1. CDR3 in amino acids: CAWSVGTGNEKLFF. In DNA form, the CDR3 reads TGTGCCTGGAGTGTGGGGACAGGGAATGAAAAACTGTTTTTT.

The sample holds one count of this clone. The chain joins TRBV5-4 to TRBJ2-7; 10 positions match TRBD1. The CDR3 has 15 residues. The ends lost 3 bases at V and 6 bases at J; junction bases unmatched: 9. The germline gives CDR1 SGHNT, CDR2 YYREEE (reference sequence). The CDR3 loop reads CASSSPGQGTREQYF. As DNA, the CDR3 is TGTGCCAGCAGCTCTCCGGGACAGGGGACTCGCGAGCAGTACTTC.

The rearrangement joins TRBV27 to TRBJ2-2; the D gene is possibly TRBD1 (6 bases). V lost 6 bases, J lost 7 bases, and 18 bases lay in between. Germline CDR1 reads MNHEY; CDR2 reads SMNVEV (reference sequence). The CDR3 totals 15 residues. The DNA of the CDR3 is TGTGCCAGCAGCAGACTTGGACAGTTAATCGGGGAGCTGTTTTTT. As protein: CASSRLGQLIGELFF.

The V call is TRBV6-5, the J call TRBJ2-3, with 8 positions matching TRBD2. Germline CDR1 is MNHEY and CDR2 is SVGAGI. The CDR3 extends over 12 amino acids. DNA of the CDR3: TGTGTCTCAGCGGGGGCCACAGATACGCAGTATTTT. It translates to CVSAGATDTQYF.

The chain links TRBV7-2 to TRBJ1-1; the D is unclear. CDR1 and CDR2 from the germline V gene are SGHTA and FQGNSA. Between the trimmed V and J ends, which lost 1 base and 7 bases, there was a span of 7 bases. CDR3 length: 12 amino acids. The CDR3 bases are TGTGCCAGCAGCTTAGATGGCAGTGAAGCTTTCTTT. Translating gives CASSLDGSEAFF. Based on the CDR3 plus reference TRBV7-2 and TRBJ1-1, the full variable domain is GAGVSQSPSNKVTEKGKDVELRCDPISGHTALYWYRQSLGQGLEFLIYFQGNSAPDKSGLPSDRFSAERTGGSVSTLTIQRTQQEDSAVYLCASSLDGSEAFFGQGTRLTVV.

The chain uses TRBV11-3 and TRBJ2-2; D not certain. V lost 4 bases to trimming and J lost 7 bases, with 19 bases between them. This CDR3 spans 16 amino acids. Germline V gene sequence: CDR1 SGHNT, CDR2 YENEEA. The CDR3 sequence: CASSSRGEVKRGELFF. CDR3 bases: TGTGCCAGCAGCTCCAGAGGAGAGGTGAAGCGCGGGGAGCTGTTTTTT.

V usage is TRBV3-1 (or the pseudogene TRBV3-2) and J usage is TRBJ1-3; 7 bases are shared with TRBD1. From germline, CDR1 is LGHDT and CDR2 YNNKEL (reference sequence). The CDR3 extends over 16 amino acids. V was pared by 2 bases and J by 1 base, with 5 bases of the junction left unmatched. The CDR3 protein is CASSQLYRGSGNTIYF. The DNA for the CDR3 is TGTGCCAGCAGCCAATTATACAGGGGTTCTGGAAACACCATATATTTT.

V usage is TRBV23-1 and J usage is TRBJ1-2; D uncertain. TRBV23-1 is designated an ORF whose function remains uncertain. This CDR3 comprises 13 residues. Trimming stripped 2 bases from V and 4 bases from J, with 8 bases between. This chain's CDR3 is CASSQPGSYGYTF. For the CDR3, the DNA is TGCGCCAGCAGTCAACCCGGGAGCTATGGCTACACCTTC.

The chain links TRBV6-5 to TRBJ1-2; tentatively, D is TRBD1 (6 bases). V lost 6 bases and J 2 bases, leaving 10 bases between the germline ends. Germline-derived CDR1 and CDR2 are MNHEY and SVGAGI. The CDR3 sequence is 13 residues long. CDR3 region: CASRQTGNYGYTF. The CDR3 region has the DNA TGTGCCAGCAGACAAACAGGGAACTATGGCTACACCTTC.

This chain uses TRBV30 with TRBJ1-3, with 9 nucleotides matching TRBD1. Germline V lookup: CDR1 GTSNPN, CDR2 SVGIG (reference sequence). The CDR3 totals 15 residues. J gave up 5 bases and V 1 base, and 6 bases lay outside the gene matches. CDR3 protein: CAWSAGQGQRNTIYF. Written as DNA, the CDR3 is TGTGCCTGGAGTGCGGGACAGGGACAAAGAAACACCATATATTTT.

The gene calls are TRBV2 and TRBJ1-2; D is perhaps TRBD1 (5 bases). This CDR3 has 13 amino acids. Germline V gives CDR1 SNHLY, CDR2 FYNNEI. V dropped 6 bases and J dropped 1 base, with 9 bases sitting between them. CDR3: CASRQQVNYGYTF. The CDR3 DNA reads as TGTGCCAGCAGGCAACAGGTTAACTATGGCTACACCTTC.

V gene TRBV30 combines with J gene TRBJ1-6; a weak D match, TRBD1 (5 bases). Germline V gene data show CDR1 as GTSNPN and CDR2 as SVGIG (reference sequence). The CDR3 spans 12 residues. V lost 1 base to trimming and J lost 7 bases, with 5 bases between them. The CDR3 protein is CAWSDRNSPLHF. CDR3 coding DNA: TGTGCCTGGAGTGACAGGAATTCACCCCTCCACTTT.

This chain connects TRBV20-1 to TRBJ1-5; TRBD1 agrees at 7 bases. Unmatched junction bases numbered 1, after V lost 3 bases and J lost 2 bases. The V gene's germline CDR1 is DFQATT and CDR2 SNEGSKA (reference sequence). The CDR3 consists of 13 residues. The CDR3: CSASTGGNQPQHF. DNA for the CDR3: TGCAGTGCTAGTACAGGGGGCAATCAGCCCCAGCATTTT.